These T cell receptor beta chains were read from a single sample in a study of cytomegalovirus exposure and HLA in healthy donors. Data came from immunoSEQ multiplex PCR; TCRdb stores just in-frame clones and leaves some out. The data contain about 280,000 clones, approximately 88% of them singletons. Sequencing was carried out using PBMCs. Receptors were obtained from a woman between 18 and 29 years old in good health and CMV-seronegative. Both conserved end residues are trimmed from each CDR3.

j_gene: TRBJ1-3; v_gene: TRBV5-1; CDR3aa: ASSLDSSGNTIY
j_gene: TRBJ1-1; v_gene: TRBV10-1; CDR3aa: ASSESGVGTEAF
j_gene: TRBJ2-1; v_gene: TRBV6-5; CDR3aa: ASSWDNTGGNEQF
j_gene: TRBJ2-7; v_gene: TRBV28; CDR3aa: ASSPPHQGWMSDHYEQY
j_gene: TRBJ2-2; v_gene: TRBV18; CDR3aa: ASSPAGGPGGELF
j_gene: TRBJ1-1; v_gene: TRBV7-6; CDR3aa: ASSLEQNTEAF
j_gene: TRBJ1-1; v_gene: TRBV18; CDR3aa: ASSRDRVNTEAF
j_gene: TRBJ1-1; v_gene: TRBV6-5; CDR3aa: ASSYQTGPTEAF
j_gene: TRBJ2-3; v_gene: TRBV9; CDR3aa: ASSAVGTDTQY
j_gene: TRBJ1-4; v_gene: TRBV7-9; CDR3aa: ASSLAPYGDELF
j_gene: TRBJ1-1; v_gene: TRBV5-4; CDR3aa: ASSPDRPGITEAF
j_gene: TRBJ2-7; v_gene: TRBV27; CDR3aa: ASSWTSGLLSYEQY
j_gene: TRBJ2-7; v_gene: TRBV4-3; CDR3aa: ASSQGSGQGFEQY
j_gene: TRBJ2-1; v_gene: TRBV10-1; CDR3aa: ASSDGLAGGQQF
j_gene: TRBJ2-1; v_gene: TRBV18; CDR3aa: ASSGLFQTRTSAYNEQF
j_gene: TRBJ1-1; v_gene: TRBV28; CDR3aa: ASSLRWGGNTEAF
j_gene: TRBJ1-1; v_gene: TRBV6-1; CDR3aa: ASSEGRGRVTEAF
j_gene: TRBJ2-7; v_gene: TRBV9; CDR3aa: ASSVGTSGSYEQY
j_gene: TRBJ1-5; v_gene: TRBV6-5; CDR3aa: ASSPRDRENQPQH
j_gene: TRBJ1-4; v_gene: TRBV7-9; CDR3aa: ASSRRAGARGWEKLF
j_gene: TRBJ2-2; v_gene: TRBV9; CDR3aa: ASSVAFLGAQNGELF
j_gene: TRBJ2-5; v_gene: TRBV6-5; CDR3aa: ASSFSSGTGKETQY
j_gene: TRBJ2-7; v_gene: TRBV28; CDR3aa: ASSPASGLSYEQY
j_gene: TRBJ1-6; v_gene: TRBV28; CDR3aa: ASSEIQGAGNSPLH
j_gene: TRBJ2-2; v_gene: TRBV6-7; CDR3aa: ASSYLPGELF
j_gene: TRBJ2-1; v_gene: TRBV7-9; CDR3aa: ASSSPSDGEQF
j_gene: TRBJ2-7; v_gene: TRBV27; CDR3aa: ASSKPEREQY
j_gene: TRBJ2-7; v_gene: TRBV7-8; CDR3aa: ASSPLGGGNEQY
j_gene: TRBJ1-2; v_gene: TRBV9; CDR3aa: ASSVYSGGGYGYT
j_gene: TRBJ2-7; v_gene: TRBV11-2; CDR3aa: ASSLSAGAYEQY
j_gene: TRBJ2-7; v_gene: TRBV28; CDR3aa: ASRSETGSYEQY
j_gene: TRBJ2-7; v_gene: TRBV5-1; CDR3aa: ASSFGTEGAEQY
j_gene: TRBJ2-3; v_gene: TRBV6-5; CDR3aa: ASSYDRGTDTQY
j_gene: TRBJ1-2; v_gene: TRBV6-1; CDR3aa: ASSPTESNYGYT
j_gene: TRBJ1-2; v_gene: TRBV5-1; CDR3aa: ASSKDSYGYT
j_gene: TRBJ1-6; v_gene: TRBV6-1; CDR3aa: ASSEDRSSHYSYNSPLH
j_gene: TRBJ2-5; v_gene: TRBV12-5; CDR3aa: ASGLSQGQETQY
j_gene: TRBJ1-5; v_gene: TRBV4-1; CDR3aa: ASSQEDRPQPQH
j_gene: TRBJ2-1; v_gene: TRBV12-5; CDR3aa: ASGSGQNYNEQF
j_gene: TRBJ1-2; v_gene: TRBV4-1; CDR3aa: ASSQGTGPGAYGYT
j_gene: TRBJ2-7; v_gene: TRBV25-1; CDR3aa: ASTSGLAGVPYEQY
j_gene: TRBJ1-3; v_gene: TRBV13; CDR3aa: ASSGILNRVGNTIY